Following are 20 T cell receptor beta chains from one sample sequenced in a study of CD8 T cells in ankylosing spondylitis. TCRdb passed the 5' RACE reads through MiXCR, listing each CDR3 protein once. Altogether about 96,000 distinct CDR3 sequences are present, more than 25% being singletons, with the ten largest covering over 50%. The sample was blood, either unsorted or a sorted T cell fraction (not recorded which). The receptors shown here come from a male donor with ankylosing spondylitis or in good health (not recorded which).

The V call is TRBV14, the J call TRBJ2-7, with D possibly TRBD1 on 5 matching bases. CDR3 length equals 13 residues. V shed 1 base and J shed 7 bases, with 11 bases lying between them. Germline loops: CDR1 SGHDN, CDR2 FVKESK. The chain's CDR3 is CASSQVNSGEQYV. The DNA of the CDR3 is TGTGCCAGCAGCCAAGTCAACTCAGGGGAGCAGTACGTC.

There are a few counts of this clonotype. The CDR3 loop reads CASSLMVRETQYF. In nucleotides, the CDR3 is TGTGCCAGCAGCTTGATGGTGCGAGAGACCCAGTACTTC. The chain joins TRBV5-5 to TRBJ2-5; D is unclear. CDR1 is SGHKS, CDR2 YYEKEE, per germline (reference sequence). CDR3 length: 13 amino acids. V dropped 1 base and J dropped 4 bases, with 8 bases sitting between them.

CDR3 region: CATSDRAIFEQFF. The CDR3, as DNA: TGTGCCACCAGTGACCGGGCCATATTCGAGCAGTTCTTC. The chain carries TRBV24-1 and TRBJ2-1; D unclear. The CDR3 spans 13 residues. CDR1 KGHDR and CDR2 SFDVKD come from the germline V gene. Deletions cut 4 bases from V and 10 bases from J, with 13 bases between.

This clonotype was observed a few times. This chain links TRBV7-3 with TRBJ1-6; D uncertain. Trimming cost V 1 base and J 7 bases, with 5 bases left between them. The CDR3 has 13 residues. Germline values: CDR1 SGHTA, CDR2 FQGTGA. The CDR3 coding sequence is TGTGCCAGCAGCTTAAGTGGAAATTCACCCCTCCACTTT. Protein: CASSLSGNSPLHF.

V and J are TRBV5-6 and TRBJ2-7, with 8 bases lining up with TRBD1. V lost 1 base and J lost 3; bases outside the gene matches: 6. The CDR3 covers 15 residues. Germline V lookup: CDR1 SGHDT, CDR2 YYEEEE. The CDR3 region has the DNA TGTGCCAGCAGCTTGCTGGACAGGGTAGTCTACGAGCAGTACTTC. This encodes CASSLLDRVVYEQYF.

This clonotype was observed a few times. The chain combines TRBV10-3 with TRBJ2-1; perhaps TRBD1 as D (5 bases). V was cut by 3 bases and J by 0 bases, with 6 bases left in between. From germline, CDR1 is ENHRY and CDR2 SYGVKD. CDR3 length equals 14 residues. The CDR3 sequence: CAISEDSSYNEQFF. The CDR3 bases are TGTGCCATCAGTGAAGACAGCTCCTACAATGAGCAGTTCTTC.

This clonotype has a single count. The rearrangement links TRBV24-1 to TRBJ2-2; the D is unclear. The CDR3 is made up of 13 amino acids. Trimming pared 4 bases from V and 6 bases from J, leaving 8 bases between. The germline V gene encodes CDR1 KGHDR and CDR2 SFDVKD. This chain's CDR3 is CATSESVAGELFF. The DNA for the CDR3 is TGTGCCACCAGTGAGTCGGTTGCCGGGGAGCTGTTTTTT.

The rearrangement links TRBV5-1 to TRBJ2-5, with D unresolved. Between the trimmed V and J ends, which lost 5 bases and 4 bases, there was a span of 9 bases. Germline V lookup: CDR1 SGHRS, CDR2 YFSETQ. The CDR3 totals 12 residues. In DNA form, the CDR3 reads TGCGCCAGCAGGAGTACGCGAGAGACCCAGTACTTC. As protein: CASRSTRETQYF.

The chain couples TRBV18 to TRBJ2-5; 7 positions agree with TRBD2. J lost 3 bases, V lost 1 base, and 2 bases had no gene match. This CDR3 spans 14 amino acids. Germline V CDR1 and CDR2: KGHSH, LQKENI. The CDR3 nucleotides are TGTGCCAGCTCACCACGGGACTACAAAGAGACCCAGTACTTC. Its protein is CASSPRDYKETQYF.

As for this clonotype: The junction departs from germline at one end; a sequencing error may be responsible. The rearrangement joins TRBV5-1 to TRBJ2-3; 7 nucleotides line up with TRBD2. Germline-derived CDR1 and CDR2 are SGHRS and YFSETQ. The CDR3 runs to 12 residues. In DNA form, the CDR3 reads TGCGCCAGCAGATTGGGGGGGGGTACGCAGTATTTT. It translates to CASRLGGGTQYF.

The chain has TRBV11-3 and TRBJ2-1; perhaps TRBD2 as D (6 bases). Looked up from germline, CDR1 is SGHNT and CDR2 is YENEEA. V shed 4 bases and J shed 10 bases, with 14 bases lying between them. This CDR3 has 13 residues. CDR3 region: CASSSHGGKEQFF. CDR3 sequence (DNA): TGTGCCAGCAGCTCGCACGGGGGAAAAGAGCAGTTCTTC. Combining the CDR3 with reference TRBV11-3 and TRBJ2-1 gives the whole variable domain EAGVVQSPRYKIIEKKQPVAFWCNPISGHNTLYWYLQNLGQGPELLIRYENEEAVDDSQLPKDRFSAERLKGVDSTLKIQPAELGDSAVYLCASSSHGGKEQFFGPGTRLTVL.

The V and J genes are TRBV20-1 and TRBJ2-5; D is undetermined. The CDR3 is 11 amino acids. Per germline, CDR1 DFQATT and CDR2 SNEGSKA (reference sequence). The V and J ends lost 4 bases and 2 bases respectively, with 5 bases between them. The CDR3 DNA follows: TGCAGTGCTATACAGCAAGAGACCCAGTACTTC. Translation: CSAIQQETQYF.

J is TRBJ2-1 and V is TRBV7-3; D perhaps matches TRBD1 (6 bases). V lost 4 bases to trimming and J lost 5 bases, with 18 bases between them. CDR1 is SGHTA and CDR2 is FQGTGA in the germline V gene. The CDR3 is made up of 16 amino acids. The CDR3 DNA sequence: TGTGCCAGCAGCTATCTAGGGGGTGGTAGCAACAATGAGCAGTTCTTC. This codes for CASSYLGGGSNNEQFF.

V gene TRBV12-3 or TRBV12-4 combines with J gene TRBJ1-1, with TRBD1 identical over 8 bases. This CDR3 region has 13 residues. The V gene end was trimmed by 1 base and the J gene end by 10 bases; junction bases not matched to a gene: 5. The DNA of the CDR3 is TGTGCCAGCAGTTTAGAAGGACAGGGCCTAGCTTTCTTT. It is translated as CASSLEGQGLAFF.

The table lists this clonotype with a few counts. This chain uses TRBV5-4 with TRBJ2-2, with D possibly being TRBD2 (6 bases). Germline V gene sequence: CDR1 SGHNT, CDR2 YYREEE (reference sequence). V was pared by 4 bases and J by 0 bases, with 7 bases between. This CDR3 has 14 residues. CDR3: CASSGGANTGELFF. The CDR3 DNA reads TGTGCCAGCAGCGGCGGGGCGAACACCGGGGAGCTGTTTTTT.

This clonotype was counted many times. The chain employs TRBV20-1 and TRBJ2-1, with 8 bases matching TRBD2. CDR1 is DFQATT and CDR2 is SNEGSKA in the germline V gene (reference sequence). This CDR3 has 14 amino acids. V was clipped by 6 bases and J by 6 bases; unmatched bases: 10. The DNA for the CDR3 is TGCAGTGCCCCGACTAGCGTAAATTTCAATGAGCAGTTCTTC. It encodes CSAPTSVNFNEQFF.

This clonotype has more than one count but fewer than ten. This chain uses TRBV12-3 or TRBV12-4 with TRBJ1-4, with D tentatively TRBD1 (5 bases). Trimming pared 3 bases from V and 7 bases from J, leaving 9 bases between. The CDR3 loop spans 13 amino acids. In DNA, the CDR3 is TGTGCCAGCAGTTTGGGGAGGGGTGAAAAACTGTTTTTT. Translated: CASSLGRGEKLFF.

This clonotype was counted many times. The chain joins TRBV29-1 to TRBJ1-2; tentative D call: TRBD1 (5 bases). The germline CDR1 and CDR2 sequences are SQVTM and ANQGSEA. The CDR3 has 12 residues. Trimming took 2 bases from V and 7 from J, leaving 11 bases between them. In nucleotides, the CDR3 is TGCAGCGTTGAACCCACAGGAACTGGCTACACCTTC. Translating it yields CSVEPTGTGYTF.

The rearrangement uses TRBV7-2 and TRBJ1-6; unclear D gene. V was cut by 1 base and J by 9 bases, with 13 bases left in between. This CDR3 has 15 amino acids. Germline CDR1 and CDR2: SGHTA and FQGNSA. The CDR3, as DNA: TGTGCCAGCAGCTTAGTGAGGATTCCGGGTTCACCCCTCCACTTT. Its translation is CASSLVRIPGSPLHF. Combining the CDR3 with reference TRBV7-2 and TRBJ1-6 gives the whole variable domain GAGVSQSPSNKVTEKGKDVELRCDPISGHTALYWYRQSLGQGLEFLIYFQGNSAPDKSGLPSDRFSAERTGGSVSTLTIQRTQQEDSAVYLCASSLVRIPGSPLHFGNGTRLTVT.

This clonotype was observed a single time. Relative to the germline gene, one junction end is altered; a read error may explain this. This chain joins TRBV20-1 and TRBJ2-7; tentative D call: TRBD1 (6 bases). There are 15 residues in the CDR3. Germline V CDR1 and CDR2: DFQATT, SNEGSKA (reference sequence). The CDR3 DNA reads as TGCTGTGCTAGAGATCTGGGGGCGAGCTCCTACGAGCAGTACTTC. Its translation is CCARDLGASSYEQYF.